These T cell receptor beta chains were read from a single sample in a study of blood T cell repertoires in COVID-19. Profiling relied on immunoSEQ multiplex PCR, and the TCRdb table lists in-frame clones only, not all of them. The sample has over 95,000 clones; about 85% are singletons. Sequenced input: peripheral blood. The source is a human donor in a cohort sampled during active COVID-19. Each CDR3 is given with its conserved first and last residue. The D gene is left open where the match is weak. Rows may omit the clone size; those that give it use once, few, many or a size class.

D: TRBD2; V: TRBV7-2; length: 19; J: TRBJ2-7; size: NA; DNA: TGTGCCAGCAGAATAGCGGTGGGAGTAGCGGGGGGGAATGCCAACGAGCAGTACTTC; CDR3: CASRIAVGVAGGNANEQYF
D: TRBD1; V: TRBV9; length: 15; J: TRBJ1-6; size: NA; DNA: TGTGCCAGCAGCCCCCGACAGGGGGATAATTCACCCCTCCACTTT; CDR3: CASSPRQGDNSPLHF
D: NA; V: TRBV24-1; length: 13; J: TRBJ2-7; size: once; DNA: TGTGCCACCAGTGCCAATACCTACTACGAGCAGTACTTC; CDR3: CATSANTYYEQYF
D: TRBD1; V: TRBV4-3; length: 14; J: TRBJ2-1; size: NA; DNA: TGCGCCAGCAGCCAAGACGAGGGACAGAGGGAGCAGTTCTTC; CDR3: CASSQDEGQREQFF
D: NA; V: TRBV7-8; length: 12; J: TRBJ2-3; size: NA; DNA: TGTGCCAGCAGCCGACCCTCAGGTACGCAGTATTTT; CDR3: CASSRPSGTQYF
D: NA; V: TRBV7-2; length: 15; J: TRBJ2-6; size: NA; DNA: TGTGCCAGCAGCTTGGCAGTTGCCGGGGCCAACGTCCTGACTTTC; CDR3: CASSLAVAGANVLTF
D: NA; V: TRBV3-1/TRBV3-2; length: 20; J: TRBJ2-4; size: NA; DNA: TGTGCCAGCAGCCATCCCGAGCGCGGCGGTGGTTACTTAGCCAAAAACATTCAGTACTTC; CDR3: CASSHPERGGGYLAKNIQYF
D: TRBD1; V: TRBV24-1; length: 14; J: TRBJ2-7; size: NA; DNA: TGTGCCACCAGTCCCCGGACAGGGGGCTACGAGCAGTACTTC; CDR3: CATSPRTGGYEQYF
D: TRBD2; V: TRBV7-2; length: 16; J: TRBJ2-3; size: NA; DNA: TGTGCCAGCAGTCCAGGACTAGCGGGGAACACAGATACGCAGTATTTT; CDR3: CASSPGLAGNTDTQYF
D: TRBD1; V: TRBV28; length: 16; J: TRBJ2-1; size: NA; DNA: TGTGCCAGCAGTTGGGACAGGGCCGAACTAAACAATGAGCAGTTCTTC; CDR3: CASSWDRAELNNEQFF
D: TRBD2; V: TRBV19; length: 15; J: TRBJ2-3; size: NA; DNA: TGTGCCAGTAGCATCGGGGACTACTTCACAGATACGCAGTATTTT; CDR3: CASSIGDYFTDTQYF
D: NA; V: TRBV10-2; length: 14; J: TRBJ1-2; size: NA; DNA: TGCGCCAGCAGTGAGCCAGGGGAGGGATATGGCTACACCTTC; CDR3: CASSEPGEGYGYTF
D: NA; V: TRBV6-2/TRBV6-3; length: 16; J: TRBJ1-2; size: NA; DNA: TGTGCCAGCAGATACCTTCGACAGTCATTGAACTATGGCTACACCTTC; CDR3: CASRYLRQSLNYGYTF
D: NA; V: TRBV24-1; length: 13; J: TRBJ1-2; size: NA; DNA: TGTGCCACCAGTGACCGACAGTCCTATGGCTACACCTTC; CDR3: CATSDRQSYGYTF
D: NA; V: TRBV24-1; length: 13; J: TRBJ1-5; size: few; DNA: TGTGCCACCTCGACAGGACGCAATCAGCCCCAGCATTTT; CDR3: CATSTGRNQPQHF
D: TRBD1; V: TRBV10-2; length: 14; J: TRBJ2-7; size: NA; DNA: TGCGCCAGCAGCACAACAGGGGGTAGCTACGAGCAGTACTTC; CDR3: CASSTTGGSYEQYF
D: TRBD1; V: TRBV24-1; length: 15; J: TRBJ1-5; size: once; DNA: TGTGCCACCAGTGCCGATGGACAGGGCTATCAGCCCCAGCATTTT; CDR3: CATSADGQGYQPQHF
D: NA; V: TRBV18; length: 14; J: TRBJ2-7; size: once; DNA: TGTGCCAGCTCAACGACTGGGGCAACCTACGAGCAGTACTTC; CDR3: CASSTTGATYEQYF
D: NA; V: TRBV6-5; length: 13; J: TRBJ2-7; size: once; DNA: TGTGCCAGCAGGGGAGTCGACGTAGACGAGCAGTACTTC; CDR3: CASRGVDVDEQYF
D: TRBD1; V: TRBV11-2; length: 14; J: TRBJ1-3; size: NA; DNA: TGTGCCAGCAGCGTGGGGACAGCGAGAAACACCATATATTTT; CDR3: CASSVGTARNTIYF
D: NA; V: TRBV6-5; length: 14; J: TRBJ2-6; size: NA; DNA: TGTGCCAGCAGTTCAGGGGTTGGGGCCAACGTCCTGACTTTC; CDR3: CASSSGVGANVLTF
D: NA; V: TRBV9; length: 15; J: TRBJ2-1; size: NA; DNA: TGTGCCAGCAGCACTGGGGCTAGCTCCTACAATGAGCAGTTCTTC; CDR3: CASSTGASSYNEQFF
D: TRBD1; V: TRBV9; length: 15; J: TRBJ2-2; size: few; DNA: TGTGCCAGCAGCCCCCGGGACAGGGAGACCGGGGAGCTGTTTTTT; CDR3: CASSPRDRETGELFF
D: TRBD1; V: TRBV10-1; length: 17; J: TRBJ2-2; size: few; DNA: TGCGCCAGCAGTGAGTCCCAGGGGGCGGCGTCAACCGGGGAGCTGTTTTTT; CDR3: CASSESQGAASTGELFF
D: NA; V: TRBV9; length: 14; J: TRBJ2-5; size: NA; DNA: TGTGCCAGCAGCCCCGCGACACGGAAAGAGACCCAGTACTTC; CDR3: CASSPATRKETQYF
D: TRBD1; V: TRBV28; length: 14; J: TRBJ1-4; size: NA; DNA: TGTGCCAGCAGTTTGACAGGGTTGGATGAAAAACTGTTTTTT; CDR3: CASSLTGLDEKLFF
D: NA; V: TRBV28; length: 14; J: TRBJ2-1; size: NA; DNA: TGTGCCAGCAGTTTAGAACAGGCCAAAGATGAGCAGTTCTTC; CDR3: CASSLEQAKDEQFF
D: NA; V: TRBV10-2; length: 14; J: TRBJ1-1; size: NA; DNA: TGCGCCAGCAGTCCCTCGACAGAAACCACTGAAGCTTTCTTT; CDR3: CASSPSTETTEAFF
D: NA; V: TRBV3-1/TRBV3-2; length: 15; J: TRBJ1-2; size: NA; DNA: TGTGCCAGCAGCCTCTCGAGACCCCTCCTAGGAGGCTACACCTTC; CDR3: CASSLSRPLLGGYTF
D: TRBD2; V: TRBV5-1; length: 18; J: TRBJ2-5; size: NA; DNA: TGCGCCAGCAGCTGGGCCGGACTAGCGGGGGGGCCGAGTGAGACCCAGTACTTC; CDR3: CASSWAGLAGGPSETQYF
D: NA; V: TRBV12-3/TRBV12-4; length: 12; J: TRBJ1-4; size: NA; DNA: TGTGCCAGCAGTTTATGGAGAGAAAAACTGTTTTTT; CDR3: CASSLWREKLFF
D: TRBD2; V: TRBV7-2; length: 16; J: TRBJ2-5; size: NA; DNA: TGTGCCAGCAGCCTGGGACTAGCGGGGGGGCTGGAGACCCAGTACTTC; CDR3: CASSLGLAGGLETQYF
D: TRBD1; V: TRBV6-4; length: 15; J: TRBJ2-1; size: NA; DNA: TGTGCCAGCAGTGACCGACAGGGGGATTTAAATGAGCAGTTCTTC; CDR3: CASSDRQGDLNEQFF
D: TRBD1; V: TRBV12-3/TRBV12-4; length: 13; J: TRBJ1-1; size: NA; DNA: TGTGCCAGCAGTTTTTGGGACAGGGCTGAAGCTTTCTTT; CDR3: CASSFWDRAEAFF
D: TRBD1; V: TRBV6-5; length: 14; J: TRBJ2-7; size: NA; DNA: TGTGCCAGCAGTCCAGGACAGGGGAGCTACGAGCAGTACTTC; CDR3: CASSPGQGSYEQYF
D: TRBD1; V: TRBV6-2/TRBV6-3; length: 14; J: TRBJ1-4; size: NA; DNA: TGTGCCAGCAGTCCAACAGGGGTGAATGAAAAACTGTTTTTT; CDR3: CASSPTGVNEKLFF
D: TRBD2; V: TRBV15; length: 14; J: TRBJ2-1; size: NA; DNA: TGTGCCACCAGCATGGCGGGGGGTGGGAATGAGCAGTTCTTC; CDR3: CATSMAGGGNEQFF